This T cell receptor beta chain originates from a study of beta chain features in type 1 diabetes. About the research overall: All samples yielded 107,917,701 examined sorted cells. General study results and limits: In every one of the four CD4+ subsets, TCRB CDR3s were moderately but significantly shorter in Type 1 diabetes patients. Within the patient group, naive, central memory and Treg TCRB repertoires appeared more similar to each other than within healthy donors.

The study reverse transcribed the entire isolated RNA, so it sequenced expressed TCRB transcripts. Generated by immunoSEQ multiplex PCR, the TCRdb table keeps only in-frame clones and is missing some. This sample has roughly 700,000 clones, with roughly 13% found just once. V shed 0 bases and J shed 5 bases, with 13 bases lying between them. Germline lookup yields CDR1 MNHNS and CDR2 SASEGT. CDR3 length: 15 amino acids. The sample holds a few counts of this clone. The antigen remains undetermined. The receptor was derived from a man aged 18 to 30 with type 1 diabetes. V and J are TRBV6-1 and TRBJ1-1, with a tentative D call TRBD1 (5 bases). Sequenced material: naive CD4+ T cells from blood. The CDR3 region has the DNA TGTGCCAGCAGTGAAGCAGGAGGGGCTGGGACTGAAGCTTTCTTT. Translation gives CASSEAGGAGTEAFF.